This TCR beta chain was found in a study of T cell changes during pregnancy in multiple sclerosis (dated by TCRdb to the late 2010s). Regarding the study in general: The study examined how the T cell repertoire changed over the course of pregnancy in women with multiple sclerosis.

With regard to this clone: What this receptor recognizes is not known. Per-nucleotide qualities are absent, and no much larger clonotype sits a single base away.

The library was generated by the immunoSEQ multiplex PCR assay. Imported from immuneACCESS, the table was reduced by TCRdb to in-frame sequences with V and J called. These copies leave out some clones; in studies compared against another copy, an unresolved V gene accounts for under half, and the cause of the remainder is not known. In this sample the table shows tens of thousands of clones, approximately 90% of which occur a single time. The ten largest clones capture under 1.5% of the sample. The germline V gene specifies SNHLY as CDR1 and FYNNEI as CDR2. V loses 4 bases of germline sequence and J loses 7 bases, and the interval between the two ends is 10 bases. The CDR3 sequence holds 12 residues, the cysteine and phenylalanine included. Of the read, only the CDR3 DNA is kept; its 36 bases are in frame from base 1.

Source: peripheral blood, taken in the second trimester of pregnancy. The TCR sequence derives from a female donor with multiple sclerosis, enrolled in a pregnancy study. The chain is assembled from TRBV2 and TRBJ1-1, with no confidently assigned D gene. In nucleotide form, the sequence is TGTGCCAGCAGTGCCCCGCGGGGTGAAGCTTTCTTT. This translates into CASSAPRGEAFF.